This TCR beta chain was captured by sequencing in a study of identical twins' blood T cells. This clonotype has more than one count but fewer than ten. Its target is not known. The CDR3 covers 11 residues. Germline CDR1 is SQVTM and CDR2 is ANQGSEA. Deletions cut 4 bases from V and 6 bases from J, with 9 bases between. Notes on the study in general: Shared CDR3 clonotype counts between two donors mainly tracked the product of their cloneset sizes, twins included.

TCRdb analysed the 5' RACE reads with MiXCR anew, one entry per CDR3 protein. The sample lists roughly 340,000 distinct CDR3 sequences, around 30% occurring once. The donors were healthy female monozygous twins, three pairs in total. The three twin pairs were reared together, likely meeting the same infections. The origin of this receptor is a woman between 18 and 55 years old in good health. The sequenced material came from PBMCs. The genes are TRBV29-1 and TRBJ1-2; unclear D gene. The CDR3 DNA follows: TGCAGCGTTGCCCGGGGAAATGGCTACACCTTC. It is translated as CSVARGNGYTF.